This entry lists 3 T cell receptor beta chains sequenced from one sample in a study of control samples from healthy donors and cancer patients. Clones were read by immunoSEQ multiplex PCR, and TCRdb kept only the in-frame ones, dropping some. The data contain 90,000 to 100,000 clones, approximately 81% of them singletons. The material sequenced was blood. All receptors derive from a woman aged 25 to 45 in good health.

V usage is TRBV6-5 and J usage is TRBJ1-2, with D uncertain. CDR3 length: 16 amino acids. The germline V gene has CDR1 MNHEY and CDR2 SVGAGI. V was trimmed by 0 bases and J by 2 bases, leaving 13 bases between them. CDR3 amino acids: CASSYSETGFNYGYTF. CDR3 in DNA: TGTGCCAGCAGTTACTCAGAGACGGGATTCAACTATGGCTACACCTTC.

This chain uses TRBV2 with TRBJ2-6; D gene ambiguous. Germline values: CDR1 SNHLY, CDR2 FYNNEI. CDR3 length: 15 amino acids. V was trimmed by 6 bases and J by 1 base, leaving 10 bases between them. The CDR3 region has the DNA TGTGCCAGCAGCGTTCGACAATCTGGGGCCAACGTCCTGACTTTC. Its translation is CASSVRQSGANVLTF.

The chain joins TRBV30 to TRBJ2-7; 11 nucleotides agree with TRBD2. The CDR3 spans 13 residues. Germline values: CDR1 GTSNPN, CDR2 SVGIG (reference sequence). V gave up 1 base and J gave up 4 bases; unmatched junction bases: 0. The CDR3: CAWSGLAGYEQYF. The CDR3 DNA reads TGTGCCTGGAGTGGACTAGCGGGGTACGAGCAGTACTTC.